This TCR beta chain was obtained from a study of vaccination and CD4 T cells after COVID-19. TCRdb redid the calling of the PCR reads with MiXCR, one entry per CDR3 protein. The data contain 20,000 to 30,000 distinct CDR3 sequences, under 65% of them singletons. A few counts support this clonotype. This sample comprised CD4+ T cells from blood, obtained before SARS-CoV-2 vaccination. This clonotype was obtained from a human donor who had recovered from COVID-19.

CDR3: CASSLADRISVRETQYF. In DNA form, the CDR3 reads TGTGCCAGCAGCCTAGCGGATCGGATTTCGGTCCGAGAGACCCAGTACTTC. This chain uses TRBV6-2 or TRBV6-3 with TRBJ2-5; 7 bases fit TRBD2. V shed 6 bases, J shed 4 bases, and the junction held 17 bases outside the gene matches. Per germline, CDR1 MNHEY and CDR2 SVGEGT. This CDR3 spans 17 amino acids.